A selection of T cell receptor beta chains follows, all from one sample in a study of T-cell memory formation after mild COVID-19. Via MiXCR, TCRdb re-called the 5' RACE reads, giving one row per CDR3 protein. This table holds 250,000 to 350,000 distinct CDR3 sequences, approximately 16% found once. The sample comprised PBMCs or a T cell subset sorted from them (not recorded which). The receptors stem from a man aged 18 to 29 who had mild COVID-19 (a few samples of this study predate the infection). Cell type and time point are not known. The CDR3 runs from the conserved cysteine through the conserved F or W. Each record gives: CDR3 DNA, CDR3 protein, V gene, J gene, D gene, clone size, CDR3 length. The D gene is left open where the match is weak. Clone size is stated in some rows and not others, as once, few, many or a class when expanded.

TGCGCCAGCAGCTTGAGGGTAGCGGGGGCCCTCACAGATACGCAGTATTTT	CASSLRVAGALTDTQYF	TRBV5-1	TRBJ2-3	TRBD2	few	17
TGTGCCAGCAGCAAACAGGGGGCGACGAATGAGCAGTTCTTC	CASSKQGATNEQFF	TRBV7-3	TRBJ2-1	TRBD1	few	14
TGCGCCAGCAGCTTGGGACAGAAGTACCAAGAGACCCAGTACTTC	CASSLGQKYQETQYF	TRBV5-1	TRBJ2-5	.	few	15
TGTGCCAGCAGCGTGCGGGGCGAGCGTAATCAGCCCCAGCATTTT	CASSVRGERNQPQHF	TRBV12-3/TRBV12-4	TRBJ1-5	.	many	15
TGCGCCAGCAGCTCCCAGGCAGGGATCGAGAATGAGCAGTTCTTC	CASSSQAGIENEQFF	TRBV5-1	TRBJ2-1	.	many	15
TGCGCCAGCAGTGATGGGGGCGACAAGTGGGCGCAGTATTTT	CASSDGGDKWAQYF	TRBV10-1	TRBJ2-3	.	few	14
TGCGCCAGCAGCGCCTACACAGGGAACACTGAAGCTTTCTTT	CASSAYTGNTEAFF	TRBV5-1	TRBJ1-1	.	.	14
TGTGCCAGCAGCGTAGATCAGGGTGGCACTGAAGCTTTCTTT	CASSVDQGGTEAFF	TRBV9	TRBJ1-1	.	.	14
TGCGCCAGCAGCTTGGTAAGAGACAGGGGCGGAAAACTGTTTTTT	CASSLVRDRGGKLFF	TRBV5-1	TRBJ1-4	TRBD1	few	15
TGTGCCAGCAGCGAGGGGGGGGCACTCTCCTATGGCTACACCTTC	CASSEGGALSYGYTF	TRBV11-2	TRBJ1-2	.	few	15
TGTGCCAGCAGCCAAGTTTACATCGGGACTAGCGGGGGAGTAGAGACCCAGTACTTC	CASSQVYIGTSGGVETQYF	TRBV4-2	TRBJ2-5	TRBD2	.	19
TGTGCCAGCACAAGCTACAATGAGCAGTTCTTC	CASTSYNEQFF	TRBV7-2	TRBJ2-1	.	many	11
TGTGCCAGCCAATCTACCACAGAGACCCAGTACTTC	CASQSTTETQYF	TRBV28	TRBJ2-5	.	.	12
TGCAGTGCGGAAGACGGAGGTTCTCGGGCTTTT	CSAEDGGSRAF	TRBV20-1	TRBJ1-4	.	.	11
TGTGCCAGCAGTTCGGGACCGGCGTCGACCCAGTACTTC	CASSSGPASTQYF	TRBV12-3/TRBV12-4	TRBJ2-5	.	many	13
TGTGCCAGCAGCCCAGACACGAACTATGGCTACACCTTC	CASSPDTNYGYTF	TRBV18	TRBJ1-2	.	.	13
TGTGCCAGCGAATCAGGGAGTTTCTACAATGAGCAGTTCTTC	CASESGSFYNEQFF	TRBV11-2	TRBJ2-1	.	few	14
TGCAGCGTTATCGTCGGGGCGGGGGGAAACACAGATACGCAGTATTTT	CSVIVGAGGNTDTQYF	TRBV29-1	TRBJ2-3	TRBD2	few	16
TGTGCCAGCCAGGGACGCAGGGGATCGTTTGGCTACACCTTC	CASQGRRGSFGYTF	TRBV19	TRBJ1-2	.	.	14
TGCAGTGCTAGAGGGACAGGGTACGCAGATACGCAGTATTTT	CSARGTGYADTQYF	TRBV20-1	TRBJ2-3	TRBD1	few	14
TGCGCCAGCAGCCCGACAGTGGGAACCTACGAGCAGTACTTC	CASSPTVGTYEQYF	TRBV5-1	TRBJ2-7	.	.	14
TGTGCCAGCAGCCAGGAATGGACAGTCCGGGGGACCCTCCACTTT	CASSQEWTVRGTLHF	TRBV3-1	TRBJ1-6	.	few	15
TGTGCCAGCAGAGCCAGCGGGGGGCTATCCTACGAGCAGTACTTC	CASRASGGLSYEQYF	TRBV7-2	TRBJ2-7	TRBD2	few	15
TGTGCCAGCAAACCGTCAAGCTCTGGAAACACCATATATTTT	CASKPSSSGNTIYF	TRBV9	TRBJ1-3	.	.	14
TGTGCCAGCTCAATAGAGACGGATACGCAGTATTTT	CASSIETDTQYF	TRBV18	TRBJ2-3	.	few	12
TGTGCCAGCAGTGAATCCGGGACTGGAAACACCATATATTTT	CASSESGTGNTIYF	TRBV25-1	TRBJ1-3	.	few	14
TGTGCCAGCAGCTTACGGGACAGAACCTACGAGCAGTACTTC	CASSLRDRTYEQYF	TRBV7-2	TRBJ2-7	TRBD1	.	14
TGTGCCAGCAGTTTCGGGAGGAAGAATGAGCAGTTCTTC	CASSFGRKNEQFF	TRBV12-3/TRBV12-4	TRBJ2-1	TRBD2	.	13
TGTGCCAGCAGTTTTACGAATCAGCCCCAGCATTTT	CASSFTNQPQHF	TRBV28	TRBJ1-5	.	.	12
TGCGCCAGCAGCCCGGCGACAAGGCGGCAAGTGTGGTTC	CASSPATRRQVWF	TRBV5-1	TRBJ2-6	.	few	13
TGCAGTGCTTGGACTAGCGGGGGGGCCTCCTACAATGAGCAGTTCTTC	CSAWTSGGASYNEQFF	TRBV20-1	TRBJ2-1	TRBD2	few	16
TGTGCCAGCAGCCAACCAGGTGCGCGAGGAAACACCATATATTTT	CASSQPGARGNTIYF	TRBV3-1	TRBJ1-3	.	.	15
TGCGCCAGCAGCTTGCCTACTACAGATACGCAGTATTTT	CASSLPTTDTQYF	TRBV5-1	TRBJ2-3	.	many	13
TGTGCCAGCAGTGAACGGGGGGCCAGCTCCTACGAGCAGTACTTC	CASSERGASSYEQYF	TRBV6-5	TRBJ2-7	.	.	15
TGCGCCAGCGGCGAGACAGGGGTCTTATCGAACACCGGGGAGCTGTTTTTT	CASGETGVLSNTGELFF	TRBV4-1	TRBJ2-2	TRBD1	.	17
TGTGCCAGCAGTTACTCGAGATACTCCGAGCAGTACTTC	CASSYSRYSEQYF	TRBV6-5	TRBJ2-7	.	.	13
TGTGCCAGCAGACCCCCGGGGGGAGGAGAGACCCAGTACTTC	CASRPPGGGETQYF	TRBV6-5	TRBJ2-5	TRBD2	few	14
TGTGCCAGCAGCTTGGACACCAGAGCTGGAAACACCATATATTTT	CASSLDTRAGNTIYF	TRBV5-6	TRBJ1-3	.	.	15
TGCGCCAGCAGCCAAGTTGATGGAGAAGGCTACACCTTC	CASSQVDGEGYTF	TRBV4-1	TRBJ1-2	.	few	13
TGTGCCAGCCGAACCCCTGTCGGGATAGGAGGAAACACCATATATTTT	CASRTPVGIGGNTIYF	TRBV28	TRBJ1-3	.	.	16
TGTGCCAGCAGCGCTCAGACCGTCTCCGAGCAGTACTTC	CASSAQTVSEQYF	TRBV9	TRBJ2-7	.	many	13
TGTGCCAGCAGTCCCAGCGGAAAGAATCAGCCCCAGCATTTT	CASSPSGKNQPQHF	TRBV6-5	TRBJ1-5	.	few	14
TGTGCCAGCAGCCAAGACGGTTCACCCCTCCACTTT	CASSQDGSPLHF	TRBV4-2	TRBJ1-6	.	.	12
TGTGCCAGCACCATACTGGGGTTTGATGGCTACACCTTC	CASTILGFDGYTF	TRBV6-2/TRBV6-3	TRBJ1-2	.	.	13
TGCAGTGCTAGAACTCGGGACAGGGCCCACGAGCAGTACTTC	CSARTRDRAHEQYF	TRBV20-1	TRBJ2-7	TRBD1	few	14
TGTGCCAGCAGCGTCAACAGGGGCTATGGCTACACCTTC	CASSVNRGYGYTF	TRBV7-2	TRBJ1-2	TRBD1	.	13
TGCGCCAGCAGCTTGGCCAACTCTGGGGCCAACGTCCTGACTTTC	CASSLANSGANVLTF	TRBV5-1	TRBJ2-6	.	few	15
TGCGCCAGCAGCCAAGATCGTACGTCAGATACGCAGTATTTT	CASSQDRTSDTQYF	TRBV4-3	TRBJ2-3	.	.	14
TGTGCCAGCAGTGAGGGGTTCTTAGACTATGGCTACACCTTC	CASSEGFLDYGYTF	TRBV2	TRBJ1-2	.	.	14
TGTGCCAGCAGCTTAGGCTGGGCCTCCTACGAGCAGTACTTC	CASSLGWASYEQYF	TRBV7-2	TRBJ2-7	.	few	14
TGTGCCACCAGTGATGACAGATTTAATACGCAGTATTTT	CATSDDRFNTQYF	TRBV24-1	TRBJ2-3	.	.	13